A single sample gave rise to the 8 T cell receptor beta chains below, sequenced in a study of technical replicates of blood from a handful of donors (dated by TCRdb to 2016 to 2017). Receptor amplification or capture employed the immunoSEQ multiplex PCR assay. TCRdb re-hosts the immuneACCESS table, in-frame sequences only. Its copies lack some clones; in the studies checked, an unresolved V gene accounts for under half of them, and the cause for the rest is not known. The sample table records around 92,000 clones; 95% of these occur just once. The ten largest clones add up to 0.21% of the sample. Specimen: T cells isolated from PBMCs. Source of these receptors: a human donor in good health.

The CDR3 DNA sequence: TGTGCCAGCAGCACCAGCACAGGGAAGGATGGCACTGAAGCTTTCTTT. Translated: CASSTSTGKDGTEAFF. V is TRBV21-1 and J is TRBJ1-1; the D call of TRBD1 is as the table states it, not checked on the DNA. TRBV21-1 is given as a pseudogene. The CDR3 spans 16 residues.

V gene TRBV10-2 combines with J gene TRBJ2-1; 10 nucleotides match TRBD2. This CDR3 contains 16 residues. Losses at the gene ends were 7 bases for V and 9 bases for J; bases not matched to a gene: 15. CDR1 and CDR2 from the germline V gene are WSHSY and SAAADI. The CDR3 reads CASTPIGSGRFGEQFF. DNA of the CDR3: TGCGCCAGCACACCTATAGGTAGCGGGAGGTTCGGTGAGCAGTTCTTC.

CDR3 nucleotides: TGTGCCAGCAGCTTTGGCAGGGTTAGCACAGATACGCAGTATTTT. Translating it yields CASSFGRVSTDTQYF. The chain joins TRBV28 to TRBJ2-3; D might be TRBD1 (5 bases). The V gene's germline CDR1 is MDHEN and CDR2 SYDVKM. This CDR3 region has 15 residues. The V and J ends lost 6 bases and 0 bases respectively, with 13 bases between them. The full variable domain, in which reference TRBV28 and TRBJ2-3 provide the parts outside the CDR3, is DVKVTQSSRYLVKRTGEKVFLECVQDMDHENMFWYRQDPGLGLRLIYFSYDVKMKEKGDIPEGYSVSREKKERFSLILESASTNQTSMYLCASSFGRVSTDTQYFGPGTRLTVL.

This chain joins TRBV7-8 and TRBJ2-7, with a possible D match to TRBD1 (5 bases). The CDR3 is 13 amino acids. V lost 5 bases and J lost 5, with 13 bases in between. CDR1 and CDR2 (germline): SGHVS, FQNEAQ. CDR3 loop: CASSVYRLDEQYF. As DNA, the CDR3 is TGTGCCAGCAGCGTATACAGGTTGGACGAGCAGTACTTC.

This clone was detected only once. The chain combines TRBV18 with TRBJ2-5, with 11 nucleotides matching TRBD2. CDR1 and CDR2 from the germline V gene are KGHSH and LQKENI. The CDR3 sequence is 16 residues long. J was trimmed by 1 base and V by 2 bases; bases with no gene match: 3. Written as DNA, the CDR3 is TGTGCCAGCTCACCAATAGCGGGAGGGGTCCAAGAGACCCAGTACTTC. This sequence encodes CASSPIAGGVQETQYF.

The chain joins TRBV10-3 to TRBJ1-4; D not resolved. The CDR3 length is 14 residues. The V gene lost 8 bases and the J gene lost 3 bases, with 13 bases spanning the gap. Germline-derived CDR1 and CDR2 are ENHRY and SYGVKD. In DNA form, the CDR3 reads TGTGCCATCGGAGGTGGGCAGCCTAATGAAAAACTGTTTTTT. Translating it yields CAIGGGQPNEKLFF.

The CDR3 is CAGFGDRGGLYGYTF. The DNA of the CDR3 is TGTGCCGGGTTTGGGGACAGGGGGGGCCTCTATGGCTACACCTTC. This sequence joins TRBV28 and TRBJ1-2, with 11 bases fitting TRBD1. The length of the CDR3 is 15 residues. V shed 11 bases and J 4 bases; nucleotides not matched to a gene: 12. Germline lookup yields CDR1 MDHEN and CDR2 SYDVKM.

The V gene is TRBV5-4, the J gene TRBJ1-4; D gene uncertain. Germline V lookup: CDR1 SGHNT, CDR2 YYREEE (reference sequence). The CDR3 is made up of 15 amino acids. With 0 bases removed from V and 0 bases from J, the gap between germline ends came to 6 bases. CDR3 sequence: CASSLGPATNEKLFF. The CDR3 coding sequence is TGTGCCAGCAGCTTGGGGCCTGCAACTAATGAAAAACTGTTTTTT.